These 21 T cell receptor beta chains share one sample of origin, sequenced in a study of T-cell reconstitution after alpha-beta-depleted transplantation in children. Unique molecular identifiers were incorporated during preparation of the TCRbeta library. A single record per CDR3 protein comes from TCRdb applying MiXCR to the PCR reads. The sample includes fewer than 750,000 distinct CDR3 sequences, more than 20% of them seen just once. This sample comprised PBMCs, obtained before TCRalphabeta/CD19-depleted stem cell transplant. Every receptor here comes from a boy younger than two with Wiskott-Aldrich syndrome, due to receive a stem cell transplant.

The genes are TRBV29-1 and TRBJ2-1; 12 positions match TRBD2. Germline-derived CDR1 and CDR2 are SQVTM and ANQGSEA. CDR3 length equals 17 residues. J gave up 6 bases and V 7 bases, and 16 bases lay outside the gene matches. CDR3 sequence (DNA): TGCAGCGCCCCTTCACCACGACTAGCGGGAGCGGGCAATGAGCAGTTCTTC. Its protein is CSAPSPRLAGAGNEQFF.

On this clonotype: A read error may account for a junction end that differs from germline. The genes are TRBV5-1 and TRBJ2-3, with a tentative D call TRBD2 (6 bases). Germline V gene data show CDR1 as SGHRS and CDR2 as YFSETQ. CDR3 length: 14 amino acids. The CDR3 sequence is CASSLAGEETLQDF. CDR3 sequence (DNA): TGCGCCAGCAGCTTGGCCGGGGAGGAGACGTTACAGGATTTT.

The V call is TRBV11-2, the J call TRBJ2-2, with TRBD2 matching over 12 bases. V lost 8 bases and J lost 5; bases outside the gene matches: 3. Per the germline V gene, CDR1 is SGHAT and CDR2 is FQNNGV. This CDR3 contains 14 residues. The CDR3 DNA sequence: TGTGCCAGCCGCGGACTAGCGGGGACCGGGGAGCTGTTTTTT. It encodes CASRGLAGTGELFF.

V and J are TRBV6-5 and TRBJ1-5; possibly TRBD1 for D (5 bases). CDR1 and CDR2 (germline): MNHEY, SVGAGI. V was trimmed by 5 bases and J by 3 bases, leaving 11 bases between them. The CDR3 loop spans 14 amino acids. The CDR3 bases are TGTGCCAGCAGTCGGGACGGACTCAATCAGCCCCAGCATTTT. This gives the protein CASSRDGLNQPQHF.

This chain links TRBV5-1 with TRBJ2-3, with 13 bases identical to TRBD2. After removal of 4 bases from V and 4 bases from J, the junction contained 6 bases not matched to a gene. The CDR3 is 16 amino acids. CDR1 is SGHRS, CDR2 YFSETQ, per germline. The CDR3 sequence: CASSTGLAGYADTQYF. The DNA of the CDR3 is TGCGCCAGCAGCACGGGACTAGCGGGATACGCAGATACGCAGTATTTT.

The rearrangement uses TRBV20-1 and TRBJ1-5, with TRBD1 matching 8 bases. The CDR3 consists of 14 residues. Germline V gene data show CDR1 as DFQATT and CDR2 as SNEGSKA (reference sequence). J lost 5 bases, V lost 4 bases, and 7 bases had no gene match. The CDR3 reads CSATDRGGDQPQHF. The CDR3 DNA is TGCAGTGCTACTGACAGGGGAGGGGATCAGCCCCAGCATTTT.

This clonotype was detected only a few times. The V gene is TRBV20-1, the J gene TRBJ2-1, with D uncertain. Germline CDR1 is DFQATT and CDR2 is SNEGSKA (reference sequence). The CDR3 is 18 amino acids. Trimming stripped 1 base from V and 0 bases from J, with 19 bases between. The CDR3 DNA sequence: TGCAGTGCTAGAGTTGGTAGCCCCGGGTCGGGCTCCTACAATGAGCAGTTCTTC. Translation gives CSARVGSPGSGSYNEQFF.

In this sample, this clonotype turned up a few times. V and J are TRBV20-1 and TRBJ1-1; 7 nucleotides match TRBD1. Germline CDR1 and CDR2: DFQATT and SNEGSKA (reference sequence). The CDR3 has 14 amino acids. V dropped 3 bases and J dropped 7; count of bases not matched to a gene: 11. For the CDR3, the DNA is TGCAGTGCTAGCTACCCCGGGACAGTGGATGAAGCTTTCTTT. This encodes CSASYPGTVDEAFF.

As DNA, the CDR3 is TGTGCCAGCAGTGGGACACCCACCCAAGAGACCCAGTACTTC. This gives the protein CASSGTPTQETQYF. The chain recombines TRBV28 with TRBJ2-5, with D tentatively TRBD1 (6 bases). Germline values: CDR1 MDHEN, CDR2 SYDVKM. Trimming stripped 5 bases from V and 1 base from J, with 11 bases between. This CDR3 contains 14 residues.

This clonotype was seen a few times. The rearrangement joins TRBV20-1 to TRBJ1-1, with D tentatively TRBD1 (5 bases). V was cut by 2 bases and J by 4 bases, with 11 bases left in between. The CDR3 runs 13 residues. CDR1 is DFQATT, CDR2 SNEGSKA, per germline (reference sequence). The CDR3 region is CSARSVGPTEAFF. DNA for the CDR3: TGCAGTGCTAGAAGTGTGGGGCCCACTGAAGCTTTCTTT.

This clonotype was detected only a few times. In nucleotides, the CDR3 is TGCGCCAGCAGCTTGGTCGTGGGAGGGCCGGCAGAGACCCAGTACTTC. Amino acid sequence: CASSLVVGGPAETQYF. V is TRBV5-1 and J is TRBJ2-5; 7 nucleotides match TRBD2. This CDR3 region has 16 residues. The germline gives CDR1 SGHRS, CDR2 YFSETQ. J gave up 4 bases and V 0 bases, and 9 bases lay outside the gene matches.

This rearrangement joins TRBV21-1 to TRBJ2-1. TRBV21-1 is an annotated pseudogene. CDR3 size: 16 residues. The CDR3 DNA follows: TGTGCCAGAAGAAAGGAGGAGTGGAGCTCCTACAATGAGCAGTTCTTC. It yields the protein CARRKEEWSSYNEQFF.

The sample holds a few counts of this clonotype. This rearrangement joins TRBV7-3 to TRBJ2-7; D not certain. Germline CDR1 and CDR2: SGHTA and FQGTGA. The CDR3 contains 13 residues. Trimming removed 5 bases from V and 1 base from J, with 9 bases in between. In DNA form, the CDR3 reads TGTGCCAGCAGCGTAGCACCATCCTACGAGCAGTACTTC. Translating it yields CASSVAPSYEQYF.

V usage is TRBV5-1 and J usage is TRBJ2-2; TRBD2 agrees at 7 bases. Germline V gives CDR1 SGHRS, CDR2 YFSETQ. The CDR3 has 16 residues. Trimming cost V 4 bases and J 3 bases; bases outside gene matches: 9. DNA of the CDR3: TGCGCCAGCAGCCGGGGTCTAGCGGCTTACACCGGGGAGCTGTTTTTT. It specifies CASSRGLAAYTGELFF.

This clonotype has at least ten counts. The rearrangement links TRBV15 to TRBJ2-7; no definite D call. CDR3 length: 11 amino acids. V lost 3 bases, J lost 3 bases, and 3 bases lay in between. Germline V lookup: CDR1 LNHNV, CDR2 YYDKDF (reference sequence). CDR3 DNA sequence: TGTGCCACCAGCAGGGGCTACGAGCAGTACTTC. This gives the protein CATSRGYEQYF.

The chain's CDR3 is CATSDLGSTGELFF. The CDR3 DNA sequence: TGTGCCACCAGTGATCTAGGGTCCACCGGGGAGCTGTTTTTT. The chain links TRBV24-1 to TRBJ2-2, with D unclear. The germline gives CDR1 KGHDR, CDR2 SFDVKD. The CDR3 extends over 14 amino acids. The V end lost 3 bases, the J end lost 4 bases, and 8 bases lay between the germline ends.

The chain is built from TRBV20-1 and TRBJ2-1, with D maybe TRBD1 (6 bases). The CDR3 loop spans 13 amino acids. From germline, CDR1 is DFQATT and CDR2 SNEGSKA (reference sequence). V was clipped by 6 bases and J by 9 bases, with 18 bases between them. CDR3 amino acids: CSANSGTRSEQFF. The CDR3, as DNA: TGCAGTGCGAACTCCGGGACAAGGAGTGAGCAGTTCTTC.

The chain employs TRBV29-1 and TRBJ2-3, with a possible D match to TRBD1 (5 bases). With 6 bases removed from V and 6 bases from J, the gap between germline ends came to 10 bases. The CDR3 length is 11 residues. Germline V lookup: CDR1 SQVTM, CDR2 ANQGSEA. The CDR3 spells CSVQQADTQYF. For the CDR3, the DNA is TGCAGCGTGCAACAGGCCGATACGCAGTATTTT.

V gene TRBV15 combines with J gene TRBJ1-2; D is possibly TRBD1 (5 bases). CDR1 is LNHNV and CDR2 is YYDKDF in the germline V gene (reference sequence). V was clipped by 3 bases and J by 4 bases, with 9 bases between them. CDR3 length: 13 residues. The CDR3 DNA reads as TGTGCCACCAGCAGCGACGACAGCTATGGCTACACCTTC. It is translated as CATSSDDSYGYTF.

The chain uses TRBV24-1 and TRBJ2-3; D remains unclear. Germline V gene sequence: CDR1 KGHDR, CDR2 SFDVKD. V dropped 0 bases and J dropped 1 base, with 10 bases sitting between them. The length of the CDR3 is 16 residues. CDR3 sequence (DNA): TGTGCCACCAGTGATTTGTATTTTGGCGGCACAGATACGCAGTATTTT. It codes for CATSDLYFGGTDTQYF.

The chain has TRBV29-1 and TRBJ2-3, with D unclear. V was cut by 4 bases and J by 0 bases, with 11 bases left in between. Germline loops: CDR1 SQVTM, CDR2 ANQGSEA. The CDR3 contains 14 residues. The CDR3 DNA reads TGCAGCGTTGTAGGTACCCCTAGCACAGATACGCAGTATTTT. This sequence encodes CSVVGTPSTDTQYF.